The 15 T cell receptor beta chains given below trace back to one sample, sequenced in a study of Ad26.COV2.S vaccination and SARS-CoV-2 variants. Treatment noted: around 19 received Ad26.COV2.S at low or high dose, single or two shots; several received placebo; per-sample allocation not given. Vaccine and placebo recipients were sampled on day 63 after the first injection. TCRdb's table, derived via immunoSEQ multiplex PCR, lists solely in-frame clones and lacks some. The profile shows 350,000 to 450,000 clones, roughly four fifths of them singletons. Source: peripheral blood, taken in a trial of Ad26.COV2.S vaccine versus placebo. Every receptor here comes from a person between 18 and 60 years old who received the Ad26.COV2.S COVID-19 vaccine or a placebo.

This clone has just one count. The rearrangement joins TRBV5-1 to TRBJ2-1, with D possibly matching TRBD2 (5 bases). Per the germline V gene, CDR1 is SGHRS and CDR2 is YFSETQ. CDR3 size: 15 residues. V was clipped by 3 bases and J by 3 bases, with 13 bases between them. The CDR3 loop reads CASSWSGPSYNEQFF. CDR3 sequence (DNA): TGCGCCAGCAGCTGGAGCGGACCCAGCTACAATGAGCAGTTCTTC.

In this sample, this clone turned up a few times. V gene TRBV6-2 or TRBV6-3 combines with J gene TRBJ1-5; D is unresolved. Germline loops: CDR1 MNHEY, CDR2 SVGEGT. This CDR3 region has 14 residues. Trimming shortened V by 6 bases and J by 1 base, and 10 bases separated the two germline ends. CDR3 sequence reads: CASSQSMSNQPQHF. Written as DNA, the CDR3 is TGTGCCAGCAGCCAATCTATGAGCAATCAGCCCCAGCATTTT.

This chain joins TRBV29-1 and TRBJ2-5, with 8 nucleotides matching TRBD2. The CDR3 has 11 amino acids. The V and J ends lost 7 bases and 5 bases, in that order; junction bases with no gene match: 3. Germline CDR1 SQVTM, CDR2 ANQGSEA. In DNA form, the CDR3 reads TGCAGCGGCGGACTAGCCGAGACCCAGTACTTC. It is translated as CSGGLAETQYF.

The chain is built from TRBV7-9 and TRBJ1-1, with D possibly being TRBD1 (6 bases). The CDR3 runs to 16 residues. The germline V gene has CDR1 SEHNR and CDR2 FQNEAQ (reference sequence). Trimming shortened V by 1 base and J by 4 bases, and 16 bases separated the two germline ends. The CDR3 is CASSLVLSGAATEAFF. The CDR3 DNA reads TGTGCCAGCAGCTTAGTGTTGTCAGGGGCGGCCACTGAAGCTTTCTTT.

The chain recombines TRBV4-3 with TRBJ2-3; D gene ambiguous. This CDR3 comprises 13 residues. Germline CDR1 is LGHNA and CDR2 is YSLEER. The V end was cut by 1 base, the J end by 6 bases, with 8 bases between. The CDR3 nucleotides are TGCGCCAGCAGCCAAGTTTTTCTGGATACGCAGTATTTT. It yields the protein CASSQVFLDTQYF.

The V call is TRBV2, the J call TRBJ2-2; D perhaps matches TRBD1 (7 bases). CDR1 SNHLY and CDR2 FYNNEI come from the germline V gene. The CDR3 totals 17 residues. Between the trimmed V and J ends, which lost 2 bases and 5 bases, there was a span of 18 bases. The CDR3 DNA reads as TGTGCCAGCAGTGAACCCTCTGACAGGGCGGGGACCGGGGAGCTGTTTTTT. Residues: CASSEPSDRAGTGELFF.

The chain recombines TRBV5-1 with TRBJ2-1, with 12 bases identical to TRBD2. Per the germline V gene, CDR1 is SGHRS and CDR2 is YFSETQ. V trimming: 2 bases; J trimming: 6 bases; junction bases outside the gene matches: 3. The CDR3 consists of 15 residues. CDR3 nucleotides: TGCGCCAGCAGCTTTACTAGCGGGGGGATCAATGAGCAGTTCTTC. Translated, it gives CASSFTSGGINEQFF.

In nucleotides, the CDR3 is TGTGCCACCTCTCCGGACAGGGCTTACAATGAGCAGTTCTTC. The encoded protein is CATSPDRAYNEQFF. The V gene is TRBV10-3, the J gene TRBJ2-1; 8 nucleotides align to TRBD1. Germline V lookup: CDR1 ENHRY, CDR2 SYGVKD. This CDR3 is built from 14 residues. Losses at the gene ends were 10 bases for V and 4 bases for J; bases not matched to a gene: 9.

CDR3: CASSEGERRQPQHF. CDR3 bases: TGTGCCAGCAGTGAGGGGGAACGGCGGCAGCCCCAGCATTTT. This sequence joins TRBV2 and TRBJ1-5, with D tentatively TRBD1 (5 bases). Trimming pared 3 bases from V and 7 bases from J, leaving 13 bases between. The germline gives CDR1 SNHLY, CDR2 FYNNEI. CDR3 size: 14 residues.

A single count supports this clone. The rearrangement uses TRBV6-2 or TRBV6-3 and TRBJ2-7; D unresolved. V was trimmed by 2 bases and J by 2 bases, leaving 19 bases between them. The CDR3 extends over 17 amino acids. Germline V gene data show CDR1 as MNHEY and CDR2 as SVGEGT. The CDR3 nucleotides read TGTGCCAGCAGTTACCCCAGCCTCTTTGGTGGCCCCTACGAGCAGTACTTC. Translated, it gives CASSYPSLFGGPYEQYF.

This chain uses TRBV10-2 with TRBJ2-7; 8 nucleotides line up with TRBD1. Per the germline V gene, CDR1 is WSHSY and CDR2 is SAAADI. The CDR3 length is 15 residues. V shed 4 bases, J shed 4 bases, and the junction held 9 bases outside the gene matches. Written as DNA, the CDR3 is TGCGCCAGCAGTGGGGGACAGGTCCTGGGGTACGAGCAGTACTTC. Amino acid sequence: CASSGGQVLGYEQYF.

V gene TRBV5-1 combines with J gene TRBJ2-1, with 8 positions matching TRBD2. CDR3 length: 14 amino acids. From germline, CDR1 is SGHRS and CDR2 YFSETQ. V shed 4 bases, J shed 7 bases, and the junction held 7 bases outside the gene matches. CDR3 nucleotides: TGCGCCAGCAGCACAGCGGGAGCGGGGAATGAGCAGTTCTTC. This sequence encodes CASSTAGAGNEQFF.

V is TRBV2 and J is TRBJ2-7, with 8 bases fitting TRBD1. The CDR3 length is 12 residues. Unmatched junction bases numbered 6, after V lost 8 bases and J lost 6 bases. Germline CDR1 and CDR2: SNHLY and FYNNEI. CDR3 DNA: TGTGCCAGCTTGGACAGGGTGTCCGAGCAGTACTTC. It translates to CASLDRVSEQYF.

This clone is a singleton in its sample. Different DNA sequences within this sample yield the same CDR3. The DNA for the CDR3 is TGTGCCAGCAGCGTAGTAGGGGGGGGCACCTACAATGAGCAGTTCTTC. As protein: CASSVVGGGTYNEQFF. The V call is TRBV9, the J call TRBJ2-1, with a weak D call TRBD2 (7 bases). CDR1 is SGDLS and CDR2 is YYNGEE in the germline V gene. Trimming removed 0 bases from V and 2 bases from J, with 12 bases in between. This CDR3 has 16 residues.

The rearrangement joins TRBV7-9 to TRBJ2-7; 10 bases align to TRBD1. This CDR3 region has 15 residues. From germline, CDR1 is SEHNR and CDR2 FQNEAQ (reference sequence). V shed 1 base, J shed 3 bases, and the junction held 3 bases outside the gene matches. The CDR3 loop is CASSLGGTGDYEQYF. CDR3 nucleotides: TGTGCCAGCAGCTTAGGAGGGACAGGGGACTACGAGCAGTACTTC.